The clone carrying this T cell receptor beta chain was counted between two and nine times. This entry comes from a study of cytomegalovirus exposure and HLA in healthy donors. Overall study: An earlier analysis identified 117 million unique TCR beta sequences in about 190 million T cells. In an early release, HLA-typed donors contributed about 80 million unique TCR sequences.

The PCR had 60 Vbeta and 13 Jbeta primers. In the source study's methods: Later, 65 million to 90 million unique TCR beta chains were counted in an analysis, and about 10 million of them were shared. Repertoires were generated with immunoSEQ multiplex PCR, while TCRdb's copy carries only in-frame clones and drops some. V, J and clone size derive from that table, while D and trimming were established from the DNA sequence. The sample holds approximately 120,000 clones, about 75% seen once. The germline CDR1 and CDR2 sequences are MDHEN and SYDVKM. Germline trimming cut 4 bases from V and 3 bases from J; bases unmatched to any gene: 8. The CDR3 consists of 15 residues.

Sequenced: PBMCs. The receptor's source is a woman aged 40 to 50 in good health and CMV-seropositive. The chain combines TRBV28 with TRBJ2-5; TRBD1 agrees at 7 bases. The CDR3 coding sequence is TGTGCCAGCAGTTCCTCCGGGACAGCGAAAGAGACCCAGTACTTC. As protein: CASSSSGTAKETQYF.